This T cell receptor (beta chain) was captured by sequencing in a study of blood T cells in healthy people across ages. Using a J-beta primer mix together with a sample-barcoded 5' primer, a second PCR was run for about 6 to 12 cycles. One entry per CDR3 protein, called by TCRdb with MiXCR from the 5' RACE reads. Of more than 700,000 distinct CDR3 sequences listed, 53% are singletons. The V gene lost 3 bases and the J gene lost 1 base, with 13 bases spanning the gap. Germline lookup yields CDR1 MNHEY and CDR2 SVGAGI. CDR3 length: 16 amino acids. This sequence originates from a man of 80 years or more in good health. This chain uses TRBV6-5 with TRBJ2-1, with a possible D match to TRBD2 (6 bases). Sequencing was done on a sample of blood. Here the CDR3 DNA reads TGTGCCAGCAGTTATAGCGGAAGTCTTTCCTACAATGAGCAGTTCTTC. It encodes CASSYSGSLSYNEQFF.